The 17 T cell receptor beta chains reported below all come from one sample, sequenced in a study of PD-1 blockade in classical Hodgkin lymphoma. There was relapse after autologous stem cell transplantation in every patient, and there was variation in brentuximab vedotin exposure. Assay used: immunoSEQ multiplex PCR; TCRdb lists only in-frame clones, some missing. The table includes about 110,000 clones, 80% to 90% detected once. The source was peripheral blood mononuclear cells (PBMCs), collected before the second cycle of nivolumab. The receptors here all came from a human donor with classical Hodgkin lymphoma.

V is TRBV30 and J is TRBJ2-7, with D perhaps assigned TRBD1 or TRBD2 (5 bases each). The CDR3 is made up of 15 amino acids. Germline values: CDR1 GTSNPN, CDR2 SVGIG (reference sequence). V was clipped by 2 bases and J by 4 bases, with 18 bases between them. The CDR3 loop reads CAWSPPGTLLYEQYF. CDR3 DNA: TGTGCCTGGAGTCCTCCGGGGACCCTGTTGTACGAGCAGTACTTC. The complete variable domain, with remaining parts taken from reference TRBV30 and TRBJ2-7, reads SQTIHQWPATLVQPVGSPLSLECTVEGTSNPNLYWYRQAAGRGLQLLFYSVGIGQISSEVPQNLSASRPQDRQFILSSKKLLLSDSGFYLCAWSPPGTLLYEQYFGPGTRLTVT.

This chain uses TRBV5-8 with TRBJ2-7; tentatively, D is TRBD1 (5 bases). From germline, CDR1 is SGHTS and CDR2 YDEGEE. Trimming removed 3 bases at V and 0 bases at J, with 10 bases between. This CDR3 has 14 amino acids. The CDR3 DNA follows: TGTGCCAGCAGCTGGGGCAGAGGCTCCTACGAGCAGTACTTC. It yields the protein CASSWGRGSYEQYF.

CDR3 amino acids: CATSRGGSGANVLTF. The DNA for the CDR3 is TGTGCCACCAGCAGAGGTGGGTCTGGGGCCAACGTCCTGACTTTC. The chain employs TRBV15 and TRBJ2-6; no clear D. The CDR3 consists of 15 residues. Germline V gene lookup returns CDR1 LNHNV and CDR2 YYDKDF (reference sequence). Between the trimmed V and J ends, which lost 1 base and 1 base, there was a span of 5 bases.

The count of this clone is one. The chain uses TRBV6-6 and TRBJ2-7, with 7 bases aligning to TRBD2. The germline V gene has CDR1 MNHNY and CDR2 SVGAGI (reference sequence). The ends lost 7 bases at V and 2 bases at J; junction bases unmatched: 8. The CDR3 has 14 amino acids. The CDR3 spells CASKKGLFTYEQYF. CDR3 sequence (DNA): TGTGCCAGCAAGAAGGGACTATTCACCTACGAGCAGTACTTC.

The chain employs TRBV19 and TRBJ2-1; 8 bases are shared with TRBD1. The V segment lost 7 bases and the J segment 6 bases; nucleotides outside the gene matches: 11. The CDR3 has 15 amino acids. Germline V CDR1 and CDR2: LNHDA, SQIVND (reference sequence). The CDR3 DNA is TGTGCCAGTACTAAACAGGGGGTGGTATCCAATGAGCAGTTCTTC. This sequence encodes CASTKQGVVSNEQFF. Full variable domain (remainder filled in from reference TRBV19 and TRBJ2-1): DGGITQSPKYLFRKEGQNVTLSCEQNLNHDAMYWYRQDPGQGLRLIYYSQIVNDFQKGDIAEGYSVSREKKESFPLTVTSAQKNPTAFYLCASTKQGVVSNEQFFGPGTRLTVL.

The V and J genes are TRBV11-3 and TRBJ2-1, with D possibly matching TRBD2 (6 bases). Germline-derived CDR1 and CDR2 are SGHNT and YENEEA. V was trimmed by 1 base and J by 4 bases, leaving 8 bases between them. The CDR3 totals 14 residues. DNA for the CDR3: TGTGCCAGCAGCTTAGGGGGACTTTACAATGAGCAGTTCTTC. It specifies CASSLGGLYNEQFF.

J is TRBJ2-7 and V is TRBV7-6; 9 bases are a match to TRBD1. The CDR3 length is 17 residues. V lost 5 bases, J lost 0 bases, and 11 bases stayed unmatched. Germline lookup yields CDR1 SGHVS and CDR2 FNYEAQ. Here the CDR3 reads CASSPSPTGGSSYEQYF. In DNA form, the CDR3 reads TGTGCCAGCAGCCCCAGCCCGACAGGGGGGAGCTCCTACGAGCAGTACTTC. The complete variable domain, with remaining parts taken from reference TRBV7-6 and TRBJ2-7, reads GAGVSQSPRYKVTKRGQDVALRCDPISGHVSLYWYRQALGQGPEFLTYFNYEAQQDKSGLPNDRFSAERPEGSISTLTIQRTEQRDSAMYRCASSPSPTGGSSYEQYFGPGTRLTVT.

The V and J genes are TRBV5-1 and TRBJ2-2; 11 nucleotides line up with TRBD2. Germline CDR1 is SGHRS and CDR2 is YFSETQ. The CDR3 runs 16 residues. The junction had 7 bases not matched to a gene; V was cut back by 7 bases and J by 2 bases. DNA of the CDR3: TGCGCCAGCCAGTCGCGACTAGCGGGAAACACCGGGGAGCTGTTTTTT. Amino acid sequence: CASQSRLAGNTGELFF.

The V call is TRBV19, the J call TRBJ2-2; maybe TRBD1 (6 bases). Germline CDR1 is LNHDA and CDR2 is SQIVND (reference sequence). The CDR3 spans 16 residues. The ends were cut back, 7 bases at V and 4 bases at J, with 19 bases in the middle. The CDR3 spells CASKVGHGTFTGELFF. The CDR3 DNA is TGTGCCAGTAAGGTTGGTCATGGGACATTCACCGGGGAGCTGTTTTTT.

This chain uses TRBV30 with TRBJ1-1; perhaps TRBD1 as D (6 bases). Per the germline V gene, CDR1 is GTSNPN and CDR2 is SVGIG (reference sequence). CDR3 size: 14 residues. The ends were cut back, 5 bases at V and 4 bases at J, with 17 bases in the middle. The CDR3 loop reads CAWGGGAGRTEAFF. In DNA form, the CDR3 reads TGTGCCTGGGGCGGGGGGGCTGGTCGCACTGAAGCTTTCTTT.

The V and J genes are TRBV25-1 and TRBJ2-7, with D perhaps matching TRBD1 (6 bases). The ends were cut back, 4 bases at V and 2 bases at J, with 12 bases in the middle. The CDR3 totals 14 residues. Germline values: CDR1 MGHDK, CDR2 SYGVNS. The CDR3 protein is CASSGRGSTYEQYF. The DNA for the CDR3 is TGTGCCAGCAGTGGCAGGGGTAGTACCTACGAGCAGTACTTC.

This chain links TRBV4-3 with TRBJ2-3; possibly TRBD1 or TRBD2 for D (5 bases each). V was cut by 1 base and J by 3 bases, with 29 bases left in between. Germline assignment: CDR1 LGHNA and CDR2 YSLEER. The CDR3 loop spans 21 amino acids. The CDR3 nucleotides are TGCGCCAGCAGCCAAGTTGTGTGGTGGGAGCGACAGCCATCAAAGACAGATACGCAGTATTTT. Residues: CASSQVVWWERQPSKTDTQYF.

The rearrangement joins TRBV25-1 to TRBJ1-1, with a tentative D call TRBD1 (6 bases). The V and J ends lost 7 bases and 8 bases respectively, with 17 bases between them. Germline CDR1 MGHDK, CDR2 SYGVNS. This CDR3 contains 13 residues. Here the CDR3 reads CASTLGHWGEAFF. CDR3 DNA sequence: TGTGCCAGCACATTGGGACACTGGGGGGAAGCTTTCTTT.

This clone was detected a few times. J is TRBJ2-7 and V is TRBV13, with D perhaps given as TRBD1 or TRBD2 (5 bases each). Trimming shortened V by 0 bases and J by 2 bases, and 11 bases separated the two germline ends. Germline CDR1 reads PRHDT; CDR2 reads FYEKMQ (reference sequence). The CDR3 is 15 residues long. CDR3 in amino acids: CASSLGGTRTYEQYF. The CDR3 region has the DNA TGTGCCAGCAGCTTAGGAGGGACGCGTACCTACGAGCAGTACTTC.

V and J are TRBV5-1 and TRBJ1-6; D ambiguous. The CDR3 contains 15 residues. Trimming removed 0 bases at V and 5 bases at J, with 9 bases between. From germline, CDR1 is SGHRS and CDR2 YFSETQ. For the CDR3, the DNA is TGCGCCAGCAGCTTGGGGCAAGTCGATAATTCACCCCTCCACTTT. Encoded protein: CASSLGQVDNSPLHF.

The chain recombines TRBV6-5 with TRBJ1-1, with 7 bases fitting TRBD1. The CDR3 spans 15 residues. Germline V gene sequence: CDR1 MNHEY, CDR2 SVGAGI. V lost 5 bases and J lost 2; bases outside the gene matches: 8. The CDR3 loop reads CASSPQRTGNTEAFF. CDR3 nucleotide sequence: TGTGCCAGCAGTCCCCAACGGACAGGTAACACTGAAGCTTTCTTT.

The CDR3 DNA is TGTGCCAGCCGAGTTTCTCCTTATCCCAGCTCCTACGAGCAGTACTTC. This codes for CASRVSPYPSSYEQYF. The chain recombines TRBV28 with TRBJ2-7; no clear D. The CDR3 loop spans 16 amino acids. Trimming pared 8 bases from V and 0 bases from J, leaving 20 bases between. Germline CDR1 reads MDHEN; CDR2 reads SYDVKM.